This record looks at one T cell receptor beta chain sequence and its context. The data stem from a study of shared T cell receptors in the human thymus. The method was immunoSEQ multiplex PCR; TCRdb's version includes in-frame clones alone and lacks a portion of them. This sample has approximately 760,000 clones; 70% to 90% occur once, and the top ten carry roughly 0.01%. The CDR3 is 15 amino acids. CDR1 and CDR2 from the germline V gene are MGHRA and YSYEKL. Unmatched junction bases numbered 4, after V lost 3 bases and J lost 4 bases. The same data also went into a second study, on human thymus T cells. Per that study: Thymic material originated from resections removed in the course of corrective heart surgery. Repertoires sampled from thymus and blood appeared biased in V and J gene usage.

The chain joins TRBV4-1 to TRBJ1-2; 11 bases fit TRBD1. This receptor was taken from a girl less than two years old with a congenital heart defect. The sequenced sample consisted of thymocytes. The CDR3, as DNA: TGCGCCAGCAGCCAGGACAGGGGGCGCGCCTATGGCTACACCTTC. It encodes CASSQDRGRAYGYTF.